These 3 T cell receptor beta chains originate from one sample sequenced in a study of spatial heterogeneity in lung cancer. Regarding time point: sample taken at primary tumor resection. TCRdb called the 5' RACE reads again in MiXCR, with one record for every CDR3 protein. Here the sample spans under 30,000 distinct CDR3 sequences, about 3% being singletons. The specimen comprised PBMCs, sampled at surgery. Receptor source: a female donor with early-stage non-small cell lung cancer.

This clonotype was recorded at least ten times. This chain links TRBV28 with TRBJ2-5; 7 nucleotides line up with TRBD2. Germline V gene data show CDR1 as MDHEN and CDR2 as SYDVKM. The CDR3 runs to 16 residues. The J segment lost 5 bases and the V segment lost 2 bases, leaving 11 bases of the junction unmatched. As DNA, the CDR3 is TGTGCCAGCAGTTTACCCGAACAATTGGGAGGGGAGACCCAGTACTTC. Translation: CASSLPEQLGGETQYF.

V and J are TRBV20-1 and TRBJ1-5; 7 nucleotides agree with TRBD1. CDR1 is DFQATT and CDR2 is SNEGSKA in the germline V gene (reference sequence). This CDR3 has 18 residues. Unmatched junction bases numbered 11, after V lost 0 bases and J lost 0 bases. CDR3 protein: CSARDPARDSNSNQPQHF. The CDR3 nucleotides read TGCAGTGCTAGAGATCCCGCGCGGGACAGCAATAGCAATCAGCCCCAGCATTTT.

This clonotype was observed a handful of times. The chain uses TRBV10-3 and TRBJ1-4; a possible D gene is TRBD1 (5 bases). Trimming pared 7 bases from V and 7 bases from J, leaving 13 bases between. The germline V gene has CDR1 ENHRY and CDR2 SYGVKD. The CDR3 totals 13 residues. CDR3 DNA sequence: TGTGCCATCAAAGGGACGCCGGCTGAAAAACTGTTTTTT. It encodes CAIKGTPAEKLFF.